This entry lists 25 T cell receptor beta chains sequenced from one sample in a study of regulatory T cells in long-lasting Graves disease. Library construction for TCR beta used iRepertoire HTBI primers and Arm-PCR of CDR3 regions. TCRdb passed the multiplex PCR reads through MiXCR, listing each CDR3 protein once. Of 400,000 to 500,000 distinct CDR3 sequences listed, under 25% are singletons. Time point meaning: persistent/refractory GD, antithyroid drugs over 5 years with positive TRAb. With RNA extracted from PBMCs as input, the TCR library was made. The sequencing here drew on peripheral blood mononuclear cells (PBMCs), taken when the disease was refractory, from a patient treated with antithyroid drugs. The receptors shown here come from a female donor with Graves disease.

This rearrangement joins TRBV28 to TRBJ2-5; 9 bases match TRBD1. The CDR3 contains 16 residues. Germline assignment: CDR1 MDHEN and CDR2 SYDVKM. Trimming cost V 0 bases and J 4 bases; bases outside gene matches: 6. The CDR3 DNA reads TGTGCCAGCAGTTTATGGGGACAGGGTAATGTAGAGACCCAGTACTTC. It translates to CASSLWGQGNVETQYF.

This clonotype was recorded at least ten times. The chain has TRBV12-3 or TRBV12-4 and TRBJ2-7, with D perhaps TRBD1 (5 bases). V was shortened by 3 bases and J by 2 bases, with 14 bases between the two germline ends. CDR3 length: 15 residues. Written as DNA, the CDR3 is TGTGCCAGCAGTTTTGAAGGACGGACAACCTACGAGCAGTACTTC. It codes for CASSFEGRTTYEQYF.

The gene calls are TRBV3-1 and TRBJ1-4; D remains unclear. Germline lookup yields CDR1 LGHDT and CDR2 YNNKEL (reference sequence). The CDR3 contains 17 residues. V was trimmed by 4 bases and J by 0 bases, leaving 15 bases between them. The CDR3 sequence is CASSRRVDVATNEKLFF. The CDR3 DNA follows: TGTGCCAGCAGCCGAAGAGTGGACGTTGCAACTAATGAAAAACTGTTTTTT.

This clonotype was counted at least ten times. The chain couples TRBV29-1 to TRBJ2-5; D is ambiguous. This CDR3 has 16 amino acids. Trimming cost V 3 bases and J 1 base, with 18 bases left between them. Germline CDR1 SQVTM, CDR2 ANQGSEA. Here the CDR3 DNA reads TGCAGCGTTGAGTCCCCGTCCCAGCGACCCCAAGAGACCCAGTACTTC. Translating gives CSVESPSQRPQETQYF.

This clonotype was counted between two and nine times. This chain uses TRBV24-1 with TRBJ2-5; TRBD1 is a possible D gene (5 bases). Germline-derived CDR1 and CDR2 are KGHDR and SFDVKD. The CDR3 runs to 13 residues. V lost 4 bases and J lost 5, with 10 bases in between. CDR3 loop: CATSEGVPETQYF. The CDR3 DNA sequence: TGTGCCACCAGTGAAGGGGTCCCGGAGACCCAGTACTTC.

This chain uses TRBV2 with TRBJ2-5; D unresolved. Germline CDR1 SNHLY, CDR2 FYNNEI. The CDR3 is made up of 13 amino acids. With 7 bases removed from V and 0 bases from J, the gap between germline ends came to 9 bases. DNA of the CDR3: TGTGCCAGCACTAGGACGGACCAAGAGACCCAGTACTTC. This sequence encodes CASTRTDQETQYF.

The CDR3 DNA sequence: TGTGCCAGCTCGGCCTATGGCTACACCTTC. Amino acid sequence: CASSAYGYTF. V gene TRBV6-2 or TRBV6-3 combines with J gene TRBJ1-2; D not certain. This CDR3 comprises 10 residues. V dropped 8 bases and J dropped 4 bases, with 5 bases sitting between them. Looked up from germline, CDR1 is MNHEY and CDR2 is SVGEGT.

This clonotype has only a few counts. The chain employs TRBV28 and TRBJ2-1, with a possible D match to TRBD1 (5 bases). CDR1 MDHEN and CDR2 SYDVKM come from the germline V gene. V was clipped by 8 bases and J by 2 bases, with 16 bases between them. This CDR3 contains 15 residues. In DNA form, the CDR3 reads TGTGCCAGCCAACGCCCCGGCAGGGCCTACAATGAGCAGTTCTTC. As protein: CASQRPGRAYNEQFF.

This clonotype has ten or more counts. The gene calls are TRBV28 and TRBJ1-2; no reliable D call. The CDR3 covers 12 residues. V dropped 6 bases and J dropped 4 bases, with 9 bases sitting between them. Germline CDR1 reads MDHEN; CDR2 reads SYDVKM. Here the CDR3 DNA reads TGTGCCAGCAGGGAGTCGGGCTATGGCTACACCTTC. Amino acids: CASRESGYGYTF.

This clonotype has more than one count but fewer than ten. The J gene is TRBJ2-2, the V gene TRBV5-6; the match to TRBD1 covers 8 bases. Trimming removed 3 bases from V and 1 base from J; junction bases left unmatched: 11. This CDR3 is 18 amino acids long. Germline V gene lookup returns CDR1 SGHDT and CDR2 YYEEEE. The CDR3 DNA follows: TGTGCCAGCAGCTCGACAGGGGTTTTCGTGCGGAACACCGGGGAGCTGTTTTTT. It specifies CASSSTGVFVRNTGELFF. Using reference TRBV5-6 and TRBJ2-2 for the parts outside the CDR3, the full variable domain is DAGVTQSPTHLIKTRGQQVTLRCSPKSGHDTVSWYQQALGQGPQFIFQYYEEEERQRGNFPDRFSGHQFPNYSSELNVNALLLGDSALYLCASSSTGVFVRNTGELFFGEGSRLTVL.

CDR3 in amino acids: CASSGTGTGVEQYF. CDR3 DNA: TGTGCCAGCAGTGGTACCGGGACAGGGGTCGAGCAGTACTTC. V gene TRBV25-1 combines with J gene TRBJ2-7; 10 positions match TRBD1. This CDR3 region has 14 residues. V shed 4 bases, J shed 6 bases, and the junction held 6 bases outside the gene matches. Germline V CDR1 and CDR2: MGHDK, SYGVNS.

Here the CDR3 DNA reads TGTGCCAGCAGTGACCTAGGCGGCGGGGAGCTGTTTTTT. Amino acid sequence: CASSDLGGGELFF. The V call is TRBV6-1, the J call TRBJ2-2; D unresolved. CDR3 length: 13 amino acids. The V gene lost 3 bases and the J gene lost 7 bases, with 9 bases spanning the gap. Per germline, CDR1 MNHNS and CDR2 SASEGT.

This clonotype was seen ten or more times. The chain couples TRBV28 to TRBJ1-6; D call uncertain. Trimming shortened V by 2 bases and J by 6 bases, and 11 bases separated the two germline ends. CDR1 is MDHEN, CDR2 SYDVKM, per germline. This CDR3 has 15 amino acids. The CDR3 coding sequence is TGTGCCAGCAGTTTACCTCGTAGGACTAATTCACCCCTCCACTTT. Encoded protein: CASSLPRRTNSPLHF.

This clonotype was observed at least ten times. The rearrangement joins TRBV3-1 to TRBJ2-5; D gene uncertain. This CDR3 region has 15 residues. The germline V gene has CDR1 LGHDT and CDR2 YNNKEL (reference sequence). Trimming removed 0 bases from V and 5 bases from J, with 13 bases in between. CDR3 DNA sequence: TGTGCCAGCAGCCAAGAACTCACAGCTAGGGAGACCCAGTACTTC. It translates to CASSQELTARETQYF.

This clonotype was found many times. This chain connects TRBV28 to TRBJ2-2; TRBD1 or TRBD2 may be the D gene (7 bases each). V lost 3 bases to trimming and J lost 4 bases, with 12 bases between them. This CDR3 has 15 residues. Germline CDR1 is MDHEN and CDR2 is SYDVKM. CDR3 in amino acids: CASSFSGGATGELFF. CDR3 coding DNA: TGTGCCAGCAGTTTTTCAGGGGGGGCCACCGGGGAGCTGTTTTTT.

This clonotype was detected many times. The chain recombines TRBV28 with TRBJ2-5, with 10 bases identical to TRBD2. Trimming at V came to 2 bases and at J to 4 bases, leaving 7 bases not matched to a gene. There are 16 residues in the CDR3. Germline lookup yields CDR1 MDHEN and CDR2 SYDVKM. CDR3 coding DNA: TGTGCCAGCAGTTTAAGGCTAGCGGGAGTCACAGAGACCCAGTACTTC. Translated, it gives CASSLRLAGVTETQYF.

This clonotype was detected many times. This sequence joins TRBV5-1 and TRBJ1-2, with 8 bases that match TRBD1. In germline, CDR1 is SGHRS, CDR2 YFSETQ. CDR3 length equals 15 residues. With 0 bases clipped from V and 8 bases from J, the junction kept 9 bases outside the gene matches. This CDR3 reads CASSLGDRPSRGYTF. The CDR3 DNA reads TGCGCCAGCAGCTTGGGGGACAGGCCTTCTCGGGGCTACACCTTC.

The chain recombines TRBV5-4 with TRBJ2-5; 8 positions match TRBD1. This CDR3 contains 16 residues. Per germline, CDR1 SGHNT and CDR2 YYREEE (reference sequence). V shed 6 bases and J 5 bases; nucleotides not matched to a gene: 15. DNA for the CDR3: TGTGCCAGCACCCTTGGTGTTTCAGGGGGCGAGGAGACCCAGTACTTC. Protein sequence: CASTLGVSGGEETQYF.

This clonotype has a handful of counts. The chain joins TRBV19 to TRBJ2-7, with D possibly called TRBD1 or TRBD2 (5 bases each). V lost 4 bases to trimming and J lost 7 bases, with 17 bases between them. This CDR3 region has 14 residues. Germline V gene data show CDR1 as LNHDA and CDR2 as SQIVND (reference sequence). CDR3 protein: CASSTGTGMGEQYF. DNA for the CDR3: TGTGCCAGTAGTACGGGGACGGGCATGGGAGAGCAGTACTTC. Full variable domain (remainder filled in from reference TRBV19 and TRBJ2-7): DGGITQSPKYLFRKEGQNVTLSCEQNLNHDAMYWYRQDPGQGLRLIYYSQIVNDFQKGDIAEGYSVSREKKESFPLTVTSAQKNPTAFYLCASSTGTGMGEQYFGPGTRLTVT.

This clonotype has ten or more counts. The V call is TRBV28, the J call TRBJ2-7, with TRBD1 identical over 7 bases. V was pared by 1 base and J by 9 bases, with 9 bases of the junction left unmatched. The CDR3 length is 14 residues. Per germline, CDR1 MDHEN and CDR2 SYDVKM. The CDR3 protein is CASSLYRGPSGQYF. The CDR3 coding sequence is TGTGCCAGCAGTTTATACAGGGGACCTTCCGGGCAGTACTTC. Full variable domain (remainder filled in from reference TRBV28 and TRBJ2-7): DVKVTQSSRYLVKRTGEKVFLECVQDMDHENMFWYRQDPGLGLRLIYFSYDVKMKEKGDIPEGYSVSREKKERFSLILESASTNQTSMYLCASSLYRGPSGQYFGPGTRLTVT.

The chain uses TRBV7-2 and TRBJ1-1, with 8 positions matching TRBD1. CDR3 length: 15 amino acids. CDR1 SGHTA and CDR2 FQGNSA come from the germline V gene. After removal of 6 bases from V and 4 bases from J, the junction contained 10 bases not matched to a gene. For the CDR3, the DNA is TGTGCCAGCAGATCCTGGACAGGGCCAGGCACTGAAGCTTTCTTT. Protein sequence: CASRSWTGPGTEAFF.

This clonotype was recorded many times. This chain connects TRBV27 to TRBJ2-5; 9 bases agree with TRBD1. The germline V gene has CDR1 MNHEY and CDR2 SMNVEV (reference sequence). CDR3 size: 15 residues. The V and J ends lost 5 bases and 4 bases, in that order; junction bases with no gene match: 8. In nucleotides, the CDR3 is TGTGCCAGCAGTCTGGGGACAGGGAGGTTAGAGACCCAGTACTTC. It codes for CASSLGTGRLETQYF.

This clonotype was seen repeatedly, ten times or more. The chain combines TRBV6-1 with TRBJ1-1; D not certain. The germline V gene encodes CDR1 MNHNS and CDR2 SASEGT. V was pared by 5 bases and J by 3 bases, with 10 bases between. This CDR3 is built from 13 residues. The CDR3 region has the DNA TGTGCCAGCAGTCCCGCCTCGGACACTGAAGCTTTCTTT. This gives the protein CASSPASDTEAFF.

This clonotype was observed at least ten times. The V gene is TRBV28, the J gene TRBJ2-6; 10 bases fit TRBD1. Germline CDR1 reads MDHEN; CDR2 reads SYDVKM. Trimming took 3 bases from V and 2 from J; bases not matched to a gene: 4. The CDR3 totals 17 residues. The CDR3 nucleotides are TGTGCCAGCAGTTTGACAGGGGGCTGGGCTGGGGCCAACGTCCTGACTTTC. Translated: CASSLTGGWAGANVLTF.

Notes on this clonotype: A read error may explain this, as a much larger clone is one base away. This chain uses TRBV12-3 or TRBV12-4 with TRBJ1-4, with D perhaps matching TRBD1 (5 bases). This CDR3 contains 15 residues. The CDR3 reads CASSAFGGGGEKLLF. The DNA for the CDR3 is TGTGCCAGCAGCGCCTTCGGTGGCGGGGGGGAAAAACTGCTTTTT.